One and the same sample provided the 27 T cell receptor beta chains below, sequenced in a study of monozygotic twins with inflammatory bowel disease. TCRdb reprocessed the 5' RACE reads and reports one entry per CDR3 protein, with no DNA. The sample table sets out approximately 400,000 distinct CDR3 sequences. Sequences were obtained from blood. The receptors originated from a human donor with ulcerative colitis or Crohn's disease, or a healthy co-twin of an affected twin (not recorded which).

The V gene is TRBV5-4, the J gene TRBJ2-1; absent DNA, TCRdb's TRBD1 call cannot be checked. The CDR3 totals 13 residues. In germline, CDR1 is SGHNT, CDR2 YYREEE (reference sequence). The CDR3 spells CASSSGTSNEQFF.

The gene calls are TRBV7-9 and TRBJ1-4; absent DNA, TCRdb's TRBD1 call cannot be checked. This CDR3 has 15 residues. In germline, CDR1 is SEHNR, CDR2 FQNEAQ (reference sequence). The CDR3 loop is CASSARQGVGEKLFF.

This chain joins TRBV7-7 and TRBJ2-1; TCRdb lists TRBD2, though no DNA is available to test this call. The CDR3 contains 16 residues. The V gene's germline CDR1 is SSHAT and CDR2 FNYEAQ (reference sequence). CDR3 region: CASSPHLAGGPREQFF.

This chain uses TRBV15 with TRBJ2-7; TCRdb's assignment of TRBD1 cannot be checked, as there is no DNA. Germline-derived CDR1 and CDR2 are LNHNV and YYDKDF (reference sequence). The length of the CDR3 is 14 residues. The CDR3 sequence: CATSSTGTARQQYF. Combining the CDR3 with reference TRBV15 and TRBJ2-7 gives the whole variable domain DAMVIQNPRYQVTQFGKPVTLSCSQTLNHNVMYWYQQKSSQAPKLLFHYYDKDFNNEADTPDNFQSRRPNTSFCFLDIRSPGLGDTAMYLCATSSTGTARQQYFGPGTRLTVT.

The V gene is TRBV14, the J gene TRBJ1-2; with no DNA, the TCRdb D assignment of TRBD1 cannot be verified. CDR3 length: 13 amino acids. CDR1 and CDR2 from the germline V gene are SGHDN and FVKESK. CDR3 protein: CASSRQGLYGYTF.

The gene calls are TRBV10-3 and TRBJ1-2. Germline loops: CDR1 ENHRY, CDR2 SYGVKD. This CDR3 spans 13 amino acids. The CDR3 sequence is CAISDLTIYGYTF.

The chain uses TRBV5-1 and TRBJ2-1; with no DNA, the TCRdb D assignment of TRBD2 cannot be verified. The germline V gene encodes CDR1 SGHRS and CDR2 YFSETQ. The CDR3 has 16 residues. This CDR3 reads CASRERVAASYNEQFF.

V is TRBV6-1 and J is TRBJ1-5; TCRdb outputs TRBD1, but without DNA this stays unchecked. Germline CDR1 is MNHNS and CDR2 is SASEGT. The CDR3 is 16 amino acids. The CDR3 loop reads CASRRTATLTEQPQHF.

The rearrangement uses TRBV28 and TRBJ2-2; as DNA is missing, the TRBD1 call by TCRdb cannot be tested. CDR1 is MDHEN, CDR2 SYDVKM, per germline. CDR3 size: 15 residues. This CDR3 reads CASSLTNRFTGELFF.

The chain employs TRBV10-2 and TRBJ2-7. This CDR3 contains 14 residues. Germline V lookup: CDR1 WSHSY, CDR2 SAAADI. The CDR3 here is CASSIDGSSYEQYF.

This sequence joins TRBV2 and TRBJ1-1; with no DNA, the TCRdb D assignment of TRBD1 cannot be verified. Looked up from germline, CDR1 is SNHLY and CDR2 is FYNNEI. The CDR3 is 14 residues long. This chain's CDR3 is CASSGTDIGTEAFF.

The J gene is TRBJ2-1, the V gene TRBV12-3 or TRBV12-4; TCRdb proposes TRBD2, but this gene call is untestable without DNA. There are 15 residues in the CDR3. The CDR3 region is CASSQSGGPVDEQFF.

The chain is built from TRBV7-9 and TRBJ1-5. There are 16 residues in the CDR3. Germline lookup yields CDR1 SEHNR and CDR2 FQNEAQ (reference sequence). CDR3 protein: CASSSSAGLSNQPQHF.

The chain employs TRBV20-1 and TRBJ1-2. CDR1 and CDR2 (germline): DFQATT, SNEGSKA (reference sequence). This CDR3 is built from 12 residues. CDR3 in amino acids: CSGTASNYGYTF.

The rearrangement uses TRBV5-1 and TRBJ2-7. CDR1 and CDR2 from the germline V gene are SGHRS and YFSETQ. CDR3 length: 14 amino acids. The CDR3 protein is CASSFDSSNYEQYF.

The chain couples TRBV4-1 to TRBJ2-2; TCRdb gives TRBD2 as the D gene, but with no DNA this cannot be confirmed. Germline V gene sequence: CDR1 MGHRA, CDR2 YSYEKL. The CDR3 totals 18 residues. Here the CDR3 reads CASSQLGLAGGRTGELFF.

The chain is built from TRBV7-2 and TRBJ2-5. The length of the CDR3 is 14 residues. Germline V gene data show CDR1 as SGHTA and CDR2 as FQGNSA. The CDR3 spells CASSLGGSQETQYF.

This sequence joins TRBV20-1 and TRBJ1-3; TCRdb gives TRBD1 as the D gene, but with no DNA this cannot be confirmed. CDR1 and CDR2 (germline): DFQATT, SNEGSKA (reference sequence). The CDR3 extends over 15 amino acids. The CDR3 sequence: CSARGDRASGNTIYF.

CDR3 amino acids: CSASIIPGIYEQYF. The chain uses TRBV20-1 and TRBJ2-7. Germline loops: CDR1 DFQATT, CDR2 SNEGSKA (reference sequence). The CDR3 consists of 14 residues.

The CDR3 spells CASRPSGARNEQYF. The rearrangement joins TRBV6-2 or TRBV6-3 to TRBJ2-7; absent DNA, TCRdb's TRBD1 call cannot be checked. This CDR3 comprises 14 residues. Germline V CDR1 and CDR2: MNHEY, SVGEGT.

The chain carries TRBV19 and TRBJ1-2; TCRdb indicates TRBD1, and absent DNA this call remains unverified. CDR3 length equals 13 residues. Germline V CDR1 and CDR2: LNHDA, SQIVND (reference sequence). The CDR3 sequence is CATEDRANYGYTF.

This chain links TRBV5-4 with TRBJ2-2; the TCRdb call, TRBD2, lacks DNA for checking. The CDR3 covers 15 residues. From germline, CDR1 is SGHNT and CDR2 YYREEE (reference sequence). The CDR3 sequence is CASSLFTRDTGELFF.

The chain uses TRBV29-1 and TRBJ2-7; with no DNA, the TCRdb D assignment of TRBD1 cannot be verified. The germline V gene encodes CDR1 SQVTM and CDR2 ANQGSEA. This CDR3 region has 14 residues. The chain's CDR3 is CSVGPTVGGYEQYF.

CDR3 sequence reads: CASSPRDQPQHF. V is TRBV6-2 or TRBV6-3 and J is TRBJ1-5; checking the TCRdb D call of TRBD1 is not possible without DNA. Looked up from germline, CDR1 is MNHEY and CDR2 is SVGEGT. The CDR3 runs to 12 residues.

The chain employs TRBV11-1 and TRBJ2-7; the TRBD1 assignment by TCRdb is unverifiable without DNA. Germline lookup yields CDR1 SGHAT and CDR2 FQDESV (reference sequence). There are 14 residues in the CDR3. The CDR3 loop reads CASSPGDTYYEQYF.

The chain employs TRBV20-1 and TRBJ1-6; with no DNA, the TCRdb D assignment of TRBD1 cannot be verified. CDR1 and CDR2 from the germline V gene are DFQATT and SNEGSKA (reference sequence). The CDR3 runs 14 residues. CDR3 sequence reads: CSALTGSYNSPLHF.

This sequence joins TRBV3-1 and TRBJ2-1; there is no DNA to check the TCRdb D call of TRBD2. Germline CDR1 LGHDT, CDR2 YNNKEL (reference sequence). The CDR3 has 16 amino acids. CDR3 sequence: CASSLSWTSSYNEQFF.